The present TCR beta chain was sequenced within a study of T cell responses to AZD1222 COVID-19 vaccine. About the study: The study pooled second doses at about 4 or about 12 weeks.

The germline V gene encodes CDR1 SGDLS and CDR2 YYNGEE. V shed 3 bases, J shed 4 bases, and the junction held 2 bases outside the gene matches. The CDR3 contains 14 residues. Measured with immunoSEQ multiplex PCR; TCRdb has only the in-frame clones, and not every one. Of about 160,000 clones in the sample, approximately 90% were seen once. This clone was observed a handful of times. Other DNA sequences within the sample encode an identical CDR3. Sequenced material: peripheral blood, taken on day 0 of AZD1222 vaccination. The sequence derives from an adult in good health. The chain combines TRBV9 with TRBJ2-7, with 12 bases matching TRBD2. For the CDR3, the DNA is TGTGCCAGCAGCGCAGGGACTAGCGGGTACGAGCAGTACTTC. This encodes CASSAGTSGYEQYF.